The 22 T cell receptor beta chains below were found in one sample sequenced in a study of blood T cell repertoires in COVID-19. The protocol was immunoSEQ multiplex PCR, while the TCRdb copy is restricted to in-frame clones and leaves out a portion. Found here are 200,000 to 300,000 clones, about 88% of them singletons; the top ten hold about 4%. Sequencing input: peripheral blood. Receptor source: a man between 60 and 75 years old who had recovered from COVID-19.

The chain couples TRBV5-6 to TRBJ1-6; 12 bases match TRBD1. CDR3 length: 16 amino acids. The trim removed 5 bases at V and 7 bases at J, leaving 7 bases unmatched. Germline-derived CDR1 and CDR2 are SGHDT and YYEEEE. The CDR3 is CASRGQGALRNSPLHF. The CDR3, as DNA: TGTGCCAGCAGGGGACAGGGGGCTCTTCGCAATTCACCCCTCCACTTT.

The chain has TRBV5-6 and TRBJ1-5, with 7 bases that match TRBD1. This CDR3 contains 15 residues. Germline CDR1 is SGHDT and CDR2 is YYEEEE. The trim removed 4 bases at V and 3 bases at J, leaving 7 bases unmatched. CDR3 DNA: TGTGCCAGCAGCCTGGGACAGACCCCCAATCAGCCCCAGCATTTT. Translation: CASSLGQTPNQPQHF.

The chain joins TRBV27 to TRBJ1-2; D is possibly TRBD1 (6 bases). V was clipped by 0 bases and J by 4 bases, with 18 bases between them. This CDR3 is built from 17 residues. CDR1 and CDR2 from the germline V gene are MNHEY and SMNVEV (reference sequence). CDR3 amino acids: CASSLSPRQVLGYGYTF. The DNA of the CDR3 is TGTGCCAGCAGTTTATCCCCTAGACAGGTCCTCGGCTATGGCTACACCTTC.

The chain has TRBV4-1 and TRBJ1-3, with D tentatively TRBD1 (6 bases). The V end lost 1 base, the J end lost 2 bases, and 12 bases lay between the germline ends. The germline gives CDR1 MGHRA, CDR2 YSYEKL. The CDR3 has 16 amino acids. CDR3: CASSQGLQGPGNTIYF. Here the CDR3 DNA reads TGCGCCAGCAGCCAAGGTCTTCAGGGGCCTGGAAACACCATATATTTT.

The rearrangement uses TRBV21-1 and TRBJ2-2; the DNA was not used to check the table's D call, TRBD2. TRBV21-1 represents a pseudogene. CDR3 length: 18 amino acids. For the CDR3, the DNA is TGTGCCAGCAGCCTTACGACTAGCGGGCCCGCGAACACCGGGGAGCTGTTTTTT. As protein: CASSLTTSGPANTGELFF.

This chain connects TRBV6-5 to TRBJ2-2; 8 bases agree with TRBD2. The germline CDR1 and CDR2 sequences are MNHEY and SVGAGI. J lost 1 base, V lost 8 bases, and 6 bases had no gene match. There are 15 residues in the CDR3. The CDR3 sequence is CASVMAGGNTGELFF. The CDR3 region has the DNA TGTGCCAGCGTTATGGCGGGGGGGAACACCGGGGAGCTGTTTTTT.

The chain has TRBV30 and TRBJ1-6; no firm D call. Trimming removed 0 bases from V and 5 bases from J, with 14 bases in between. The CDR3 totals 16 residues. Germline CDR1 reads GTSNPN; CDR2 reads SVGIG (reference sequence). CDR3 in DNA: TGTGCCTGGAGTGTACGCGGTGCTATTAATAATTCACCCCTCCACTTT. Translated, it gives CAWSVRGAINNSPLHF.

In DNA form, the CDR3 reads TGTGCCAGCAGCTTAACGGGAACAGCGGGGGGCCTTCGGAATGAGCAGTTCTTC. It specifies CASSLTGTAGGLRNEQFF. The J gene is TRBJ2-1, the V gene TRBV7-6, with 9 bases lining up with TRBD2. From germline, CDR1 is SGHVS and CDR2 FNYEAQ. Trimming took 2 bases from V and 7 from J; bases not matched to a gene: 15. CDR3 length: 18 residues.

V is TRBV10-3 and J is TRBJ2-7; 11 bases line up with TRBD1. CDR3 size: 16 residues. In germline, CDR1 is ENHRY, CDR2 SYGVKD. J gave up 5 bases and V 0 bases, and 6 bases lay outside the gene matches. Written as DNA, the CDR3 is TGTGCCATCAGTGAGTCGAGGGGGACAGGGGGACACGAGCAGTACTTC. Its protein product is CAISESRGTGGHEQYF.

The chain employs TRBV18 and TRBJ2-7; D might be TRBD2 (5 bases). Between the trimmed V and J ends, which lost 0 bases and 4 bases, there was a span of 10 bases. The germline gives CDR1 KGHSH, CDR2 LQKENI. This CDR3 contains 14 residues. As DNA, the CDR3 is TGTGCCAGCTCACCACCAGGACCGGGGTACGAGCAGTACTTC. It codes for CASSPPGPGYEQYF.

This chain uses TRBV11-2 with TRBJ2-3; D perhaps matches TRBD2 (5 bases). Trimming removed 6 bases from V and 3 bases from J, with 13 bases in between. Germline V gene lookup returns CDR1 SGHAT and CDR2 FQNNGV. The CDR3 totals 14 residues. The CDR3 is CASRLVVLTDTQYF. DNA of the CDR3: TGTGCCAGCAGACTAGTGGTTTTGACAGATACGCAGTATTTT.

This rearrangement joins TRBV19 to TRBJ2-5, with D maybe TRBD2 (5 bases). Trimming removed 5 bases from V and 6 bases from J, with 16 bases in between. The CDR3 length is 14 residues. Germline V gives CDR1 LNHDA, CDR2 SQIVND (reference sequence). CDR3 region: CASSDGGREKTQYF. CDR3 nucleotide sequence: TGTGCCAGTAGTGACGGCGGACGGGAAAAGACCCAGTACTTC.

The chain couples TRBV11-1 to TRBJ2-7; 13 nucleotides align to TRBD2. The germline gives CDR1 SGHAT, CDR2 FQDESV (reference sequence). CDR3 length: 16 amino acids. V was pared by 2 bases and J by 4 bases, with 5 bases of the junction left unmatched. The DNA for the CDR3 is TGTGCCAGCAGCTTAAGGGGGACTAGCGGGACATACGAGCAGTACTTC. As protein: CASSLRGTSGTYEQYF.

The chain employs TRBV2 and TRBJ2-1, with TRBD2 matching over 8 bases. This CDR3 contains 20 residues. With 0 bases clipped from V and 0 bases from J, the junction kept 13 bases outside the gene matches. The V gene's germline CDR1 is SNHLY and CDR2 FYNNEI. CDR3 DNA sequence: TGTGCCAGCAGTGAAGCTGCCGCCGGGCGGGGGGTCCACTCCTACAATGAGCAGTTCTTC. Protein: CASSEAAAGRGVHSYNEQFF. The full variable domain, with the rest looked up from reference TRBV2 and TRBJ2-1, is EPEVTQTPSHQVTQMGQEVILRCVPISNHLYFYWYRQILGQKVEFLVSFYNNEISEKSEIFDDQFSVERPDGSNFTLKIRSTKLEDSAMYFCASSEAAAGRGVHSYNEQFFGPGTRLTVL.

Only one count was recorded for this clone. The rearrangement uses TRBV9 and TRBJ2-1, with 7 positions matching TRBD1. Germline V gene data show CDR1 as SGDLS and CDR2 as YYNGEE. V lost 0 bases, J lost 6 bases, and 12 bases stayed unmatched. This CDR3 has 17 amino acids. The CDR3 region is CASSVDEGQTLLNEQFF. The CDR3 region has the DNA TGTGCCAGCAGCGTAGATGAGGGACAGACGCTACTCAATGAGCAGTTCTTC. Full variable domain (rest looked up from reference TRBV9 and TRBJ2-1): DSGVTQTPKHLITATGQRVTLRCSPRSGDLSVYWYQQSLDQGLQFLIQYYNGEERAKGNILERFSAQQFPDLHSELNLSSLELGDSALYFCASSVDEGQTLLNEQFFGPGTRLTVL.

This chain joins TRBV5-1 and TRBJ2-2; 7 nucleotides align to TRBD1. CDR3 length: 15 amino acids. V lost 0 bases and J lost 5; bases outside the gene matches: 4. Germline V gene sequence: CDR1 SGHRS, CDR2 YFSETQ. The CDR3, as DNA: TGCGCCAGCAGCTTGGGACAGGGTTATACCGGGGAGCTGTTTTTT. It encodes CASSLGQGYTGELFF.

The chain carries TRBV19 and TRBJ2-7; D is unclear. The V gene lost 5 bases and the J gene lost 5 bases, with 7 bases spanning the gap. CDR3 length equals 11 residues. CDR1 LNHDA and CDR2 SQIVND come from the germline V gene (reference sequence). DNA for the CDR3: TGTGCCAGTAGTCTTAGTAACGAGCAGTACTTC. Amino acids: CASSLSNEQYF.

The chain joins TRBV5-5 to TRBJ2-7; D might be TRBD2 (5 bases). This CDR3 comprises 15 residues. Germline V gene data show CDR1 as SGHKS and CDR2 as YYEKEE (reference sequence). The germline V and J ends were trimmed by 1 base and 0 bases, with 11 bases remaining between them. The CDR3 bases are TGTGCCAGCAGCTTGAAAGCGGCCTTCTCCTACGAGCAGTACTTC. It is translated as CASSLKAAFSYEQYF.

The count of this clone is one. J is TRBJ2-3 and V is TRBV5-1; the match to TRBD2 covers 9 bases. Germline trimming cut 4 bases from V and 0 bases from J; bases unmatched to any gene: 15. Germline lookup yields CDR1 SGHRS and CDR2 YFSETQ. The CDR3 is 19 residues long. This CDR3 reads CASSATLAGVQSSTDTQYF. The CDR3 DNA is TGCGCCAGCAGCGCAACACTAGCGGGTGTGCAATCTAGCACAGATACGCAGTATTTT.

The chain links TRBV29-1 to TRBJ1-3; 8 bases match TRBD1. The CDR3 has 15 residues. CDR1 and CDR2 (germline): SQVTM, ANQGSEA. V gave up 7 bases and J gave up 0 bases; unmatched junction bases: 8. The chain's CDR3 is CSAQGQGASGNTIYF. The CDR3, as DNA: TGCAGCGCCCAGGGGCAGGGGGCCTCTGGAAACACCATATATTTT. Full variable domain (outside the CDR3, taken from reference TRBV29-1 and TRBJ1-3): SAVISQKPSRDICQRGTSLTIQCQVDSQVTMMFWYRQQPGQSLTLIATANQGSEATYESGFVIDKFPISRPNLTFSTLTVSNMSPEDSSIYLCSAQGQGASGNTIYFGEGSWLTVV.

This chain joins TRBV12-3 or TRBV12-4 and TRBJ1-1; 8 positions agree with TRBD1. There are 11 residues in the CDR3. V was pared by 6 bases and J by 14 bases, with 8 bases of the junction left unmatched. The CDR3 reads CASRSDREPFF. Here the CDR3 DNA reads TGTGCCAGCAGATCGGACAGGGAGCCATTCTTT.

This clone was counted at least ten times. The chain couples TRBV7-6 to TRBJ1-4, with D unresolved. This CDR3 contains 16 residues. With 5 bases removed from V and 1 base from J, the gap between germline ends came to 14 bases. Germline lookup yields CDR1 SGHVS and CDR2 FNYEAQ. The CDR3 coding sequence is TGTGCCAGCAGCCCGAGCGGGGTCGGAACTAATGAAAAACTGTTTTTT. Encoded protein: CASSPSGVGTNEKLFF.